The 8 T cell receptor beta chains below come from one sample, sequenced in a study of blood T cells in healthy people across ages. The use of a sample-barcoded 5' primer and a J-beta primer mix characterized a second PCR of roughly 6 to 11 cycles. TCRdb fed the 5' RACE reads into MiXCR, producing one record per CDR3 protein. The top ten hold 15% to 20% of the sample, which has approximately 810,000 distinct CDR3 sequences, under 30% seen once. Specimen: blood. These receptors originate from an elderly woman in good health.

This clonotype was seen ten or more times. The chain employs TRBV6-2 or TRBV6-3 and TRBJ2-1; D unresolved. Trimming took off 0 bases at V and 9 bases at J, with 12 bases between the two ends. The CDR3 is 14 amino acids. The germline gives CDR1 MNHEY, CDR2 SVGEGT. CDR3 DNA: TGTGCCAGCAGTTACTCGAACCCCCGGAGTGAGCAGTTCTTC. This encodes CASSYSNPRSEQFF.

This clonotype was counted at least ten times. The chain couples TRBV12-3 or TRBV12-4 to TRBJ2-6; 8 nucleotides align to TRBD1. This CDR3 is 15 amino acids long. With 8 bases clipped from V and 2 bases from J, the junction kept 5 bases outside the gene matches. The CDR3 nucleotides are TGTGCCAGCGTCAGGGGGCGAACTGGGGCCAACGTCCTGACTTTC. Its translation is CASVRGRTGANVLTF.

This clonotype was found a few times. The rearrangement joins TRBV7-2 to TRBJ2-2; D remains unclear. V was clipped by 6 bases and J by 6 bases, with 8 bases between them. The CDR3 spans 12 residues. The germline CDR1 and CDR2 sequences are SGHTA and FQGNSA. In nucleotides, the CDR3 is TGTGCCAGCAGTATCGAGGCCGGGGAGCTGTTTTTT. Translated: CASSIEAGELFF.

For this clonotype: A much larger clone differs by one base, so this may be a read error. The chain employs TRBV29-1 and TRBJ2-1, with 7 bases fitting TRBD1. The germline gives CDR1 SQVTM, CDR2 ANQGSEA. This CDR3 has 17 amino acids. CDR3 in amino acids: CSVEDLGQASSYSEQFF. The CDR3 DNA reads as TGCAGCGTTGAAGATCTAGGACAGGCAAGCTCCTACAGTGAGCAGTTCTTC.

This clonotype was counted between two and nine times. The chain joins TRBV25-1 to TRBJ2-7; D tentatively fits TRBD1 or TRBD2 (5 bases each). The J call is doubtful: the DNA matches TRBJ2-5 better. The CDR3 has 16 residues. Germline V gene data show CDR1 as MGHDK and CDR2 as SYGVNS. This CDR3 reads CTNSDEGWAVQETQYF. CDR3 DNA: TGTACCAACAGTGATGAGGGGTGGGCCGTTCAAGAGACCCAGTACTTC.

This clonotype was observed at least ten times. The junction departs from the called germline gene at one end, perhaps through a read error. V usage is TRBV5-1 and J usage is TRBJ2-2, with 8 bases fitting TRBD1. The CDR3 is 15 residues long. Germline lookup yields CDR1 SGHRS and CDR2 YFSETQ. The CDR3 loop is CASSLSGGGTGELFF. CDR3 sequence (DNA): TGTGCCAGCAGCCTTTCAGGGGGCGGCACCGGGGAGCTGTTTTTT.

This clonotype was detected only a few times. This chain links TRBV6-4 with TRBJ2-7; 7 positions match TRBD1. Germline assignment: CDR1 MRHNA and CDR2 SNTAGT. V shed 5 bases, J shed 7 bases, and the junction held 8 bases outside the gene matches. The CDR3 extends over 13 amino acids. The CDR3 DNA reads TGTGCCAGCAGTCCCGGGCCACAGGGGGAGCAGTACTTC. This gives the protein CASSPGPQGEQYF.

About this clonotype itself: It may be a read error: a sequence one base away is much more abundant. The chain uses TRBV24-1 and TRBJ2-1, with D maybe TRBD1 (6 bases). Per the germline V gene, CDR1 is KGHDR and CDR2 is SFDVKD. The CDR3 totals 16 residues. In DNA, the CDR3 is TGTGCCACCGGTGATGACAAGCCAGACAGGTGGTATGAGCAGTTCTTC. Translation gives CATGDDKPDRWYEQFF.